The 23 T cell receptor beta chains below come from one sample, sequenced in a study of blood T cell repertoires in COVID-19. The repertoire was sequenced with immunoSEQ multiplex PCR; TCRdb's copy has only in-frame clones and lacks some. The data contain about 120,000 clones, roughly 91% of them singletons. What was sequenced was peripheral blood. These receptor sequences come from a human donor with acute or convalescent COVID-19. The donor label of this sample is uncertain.

This clone was recorded once. The gene calls are TRBV15 and TRBJ1-2; D remains unclear. The CDR3 runs to 14 residues. Germline CDR1 reads LNHNV; CDR2 reads YYDKDF (reference sequence). Trimming stripped 1 base from V and 4 bases from J, with 10 bases between. As DNA, the CDR3 is TGTGCCACCAGCAGAGTGTCGGCGGCCTATGGCTACACCTTC. Protein product: CATSRVSAAYGYTF. Using reference TRBV15 and TRBJ1-2 for the parts outside the CDR3, the full variable domain is DAMVIQNPRYQVTQFGKPVTLSCSQTLNHNVMYWYQQKSSQAPKLLFHYYDKDFNNEADTPDNFQSRRPNTSFCFLDIRSPGLGDTAMYLCATSRVSAAYGYTFGSGTRLTVV.

This chain links TRBV2 with TRBJ2-2; 8 bases align to TRBD1. This CDR3 comprises 13 residues. Germline CDR1 reads SNHLY; CDR2 reads FYNNEI. The trim removed 8 bases at V and 5 bases at J, leaving 4 bases unmatched. The CDR3 nucleotides read TGTGCCAGCCAGGGACAGGCAACCGGGGAGCTGTTTTTT. The encoded protein is CASQGQATGELFF.

The V gene is TRBV7-9, the J gene TRBJ2-5, with 11 bases matching TRBD1. Losses at the gene ends were 5 bases for V and 2 bases for J; bases not matched to a gene: 7. The CDR3 is made up of 16 amino acids. Germline V CDR1 and CDR2: SEHNR, FQNEAQ (reference sequence). In DNA form, the CDR3 reads TGTGCCAGCAGCGCGCCGGGACAGGGGGGTCAAGAGACCCAGTACTTC. This translates into CASSAPGQGGQETQYF.

This clone came up once. The V call is TRBV15, the J call TRBJ1-4, with D hard to call. The V end was cut by 3 bases, the J end by 8 bases, with 10 bases between. The CDR3 has 13 amino acids. CDR1 is LNHNV, CDR2 YYDKDF, per germline (reference sequence). CDR3 protein: CATSSPGSEKLFF. The CDR3 nucleotides read TGTGCCACCAGCAGCCCCGGTAGCGAAAAACTGTTTTTT.

This sequence joins TRBV6-6 and TRBJ2-3; 7 bases are a match to TRBD2. Germline-derived CDR1 and CDR2 are MNHNY and SVGAGI (reference sequence). Unmatched junction bases numbered 9, after V lost 2 bases and J lost 4 bases. This CDR3 is built from 16 residues. CDR3 residues: CASSYIRTRGADTQYF. For the CDR3, the DNA is TGTGCCAGCAGTTACATTAGGACTAGGGGTGCAGATACGCAGTATTTT.

The rearrangement uses TRBV27 and TRBJ1-6, with D perhaps TRBD1 (6 bases). The CDR3 is 14 residues long. Germline values: CDR1 MNHEY, CDR2 SMNVEV (reference sequence). Trimming pared 6 bases from V and 5 bases from J, leaving 11 bases between. The CDR3 loop is CASSRQEDNSPLHF. The CDR3 DNA reads as TGTGCCAGCAGCCGACAGGAGGATAATTCACCCCTCCACTTT.

The chain is built from TRBV15 and TRBJ2-2; 10 nucleotides agree with TRBD1. The junction had 11 bases not matched to a gene; V was cut back by 0 bases and J by 7 bases. Germline-derived CDR1 and CDR2 are LNHNV and YYDKDF (reference sequence). The CDR3 consists of 18 residues. CDR3 sequence: CATSRDRDRGLFGGELFF. The CDR3 nucleotides read TGTGCCACCAGCAGAGACCGGGACAGGGGTTTGTTCGGCGGGGAGCTGTTTTTT.

V gene TRBV6-5 combines with J gene TRBJ2-7; 9 positions match TRBD2. Germline CDR1 and CDR2: MNHEY and SVGAGI. V was clipped by 6 bases and J by 2 bases; unmatched bases: 8. The CDR3 covers 15 residues. CDR3 DNA sequence: TGTGCCAGCAGATCACTAGCGGGTTCCCCCTACGAGCAGTACTTC. This translates into CASRSLAGSPYEQYF.

This chain links TRBV7-3 with TRBJ1-2; 8 nucleotides agree with TRBD1. This CDR3 contains 13 residues. Germline CDR1 is SGHTA and CDR2 is FQGTGA. J gave up 5 bases and V 5 bases, and 4 bases lay outside the gene matches. DNA of the CDR3: TGTGCCAGCAGCCCAGACAGGGGATATGGCTACACCTTC. It yields the protein CASSPDRGYGYTF.

The V and J genes are TRBV5-4 and TRBJ1-1; D ambiguous. Looked up from germline, CDR1 is SGHNT and CDR2 is YYREEE (reference sequence). V was trimmed by 1 base and J by 6 bases, leaving 13 bases between them. This CDR3 has 14 amino acids. The CDR3 spells CASSLIGDLSEAFF. Written as DNA, the CDR3 is TGTGCCAGCAGCTTGATCGGGGATCTCTCTGAAGCTTTCTTT.

This clone was picked up one time. One end of the junction does not line up with germline, which may come from a read error. The gene calls are TRBV28 and TRBJ1-5; 12 bases line up with TRBD1. This CDR3 contains 17 residues. CDR1 and CDR2 (germline): MDHEN, SYDVKM. CDR3 coding DNA: TGTGCCAGCAGTTCCCAACCGGGACAGGGGGCGCGTAAGTCCCTGGATTTT. As protein: CASSSQPGQGARKSLDF.

The chain is built from TRBV10-2 and TRBJ2-5; 11 bases agree with TRBD2. Germline assignment: CDR1 WSHSY and CDR2 SAAADI. V trimming: 8 bases; J trimming: 5 bases; junction bases outside the gene matches: 7. The CDR3 spans 14 residues. The CDR3 DNA sequence: TGCGCCAGCGGAAATAGCGGGAGGGGCGAGACCCAGTACTTC. This codes for CASGNSGRGETQYF.

CDR3 DNA: TGTGCCAGCAGTTTATTAGGGGCGACTGAAGCTTTCTTT. Translation: CASSLLGATEAFF. The chain couples TRBV12-3 or TRBV12-4 to TRBJ1-1; possibly TRBD1 for D (5 bases). Trimming stripped 2 bases from V and 5 bases from J, with 9 bases between. The CDR3 is 13 amino acids.

The chain is built from TRBV3-1 (or the pseudogene TRBV3-2) and TRBJ2-7, with TRBD1 as a possible D gene (5 bases). Germline CDR1 and CDR2: LGHDT and YNNKEL (reference sequence). This CDR3 comprises 12 residues. Trimming shortened V by 4 bases and J by 2 bases, and 6 bases separated the two germline ends. The CDR3 DNA follows: TGTGCCAGCAGCCTGACAGCCTACGAGCAGTACTTC. This sequence encodes CASSLTAYEQYF.

This clone was found once. CDR3 region: CASRLTVTNEKLFF. The CDR3, as DNA: TGTGCCAGCAGATTGACAGTAACTAATGAAAAACTGTTTTTT. The chain carries TRBV27 and TRBJ1-4, with D possibly matching TRBD1 (5 bases). Germline V gene sequence: CDR1 MNHEY, CDR2 SMNVEV (reference sequence). The CDR3 is 14 amino acids. V dropped 6 bases and J dropped 1 base, with 9 bases sitting between them.

This clone was counted a few times. The chain joins TRBV9 to TRBJ2-3; no firm D call. The CDR3 totals 15 residues. The V end lost 3 bases, the J end lost 2 bases, and 13 bases lay between the germline ends. The germline V gene has CDR1 SGDLS and CDR2 YYNGEE. CDR3 loop: CASSARSDVTDTQYF. The CDR3 region has the DNA TGTGCCAGCAGCGCCAGGTCCGATGTCACAGATACGCAGTATTTT.

The CDR3 loop reads CASSLGSGGSSYEQYF. CDR3 in DNA: TGCGCCAGCAGCTTGGGTAGCGGGGGGAGCTCCTACGAGCAGTACTTC. The gene calls are TRBV5-1 and TRBJ2-7, with TRBD2 identical over 10 bases. V lost 0 bases to trimming and J lost 0 bases; unmatched junction nucleotides: 3. Germline V lookup: CDR1 SGHRS, CDR2 YFSETQ. The CDR3 spans 16 residues.

The J gene is TRBJ2-2, the V gene TRBV5-4; TRBD2 matches 11 bases. The CDR3 spans 19 residues. Trimming removed 3 bases from V and 8 bases from J; junction bases left unmatched: 18. Germline lookup yields CDR1 SGHNT and CDR2 YYREEE (reference sequence). The CDR3 protein is CASSSRRSSGGPGSGELFF. CDR3 sequence (DNA): TGTGCCAGCAGCTCCCGAAGATCTAGCGGGGGGCCCGGGAGTGGGGAGCTGTTTTTT.

The chain employs TRBV21-1 and TRBJ2-1; the table assigns TRBD2, which was not confirmed against the DNA. TRBV21-1 is an annotated pseudogene. The CDR3 length is 16 residues. CDR3 protein: CASSKDAGWIEDEQFF. The CDR3 coding sequence is TGTGCCAGCAGCAAAGATGCGGGCTGGATTGAAGATGAGCAGTTCTTC.

The chain joins TRBV19 to TRBJ2-1; D might be TRBD1 (5 bases). Trimming left V 4 bases short and J 8 bases short, with 12 bases between. The CDR3 spans 13 residues. Germline CDR1 is LNHDA and CDR2 is SQIVND (reference sequence). CDR3 in amino acids: CASSTRQFYEQFF. The CDR3 nucleotides are TGTGCCAGTAGTACCAGACAGTTCTATGAGCAGTTCTTC.

The chain uses TRBV7-2 and TRBJ1-2; 8 nucleotides agree with TRBD1. This CDR3 contains 13 residues. Trimming took 4 bases from V and 4 from J; bases not matched to a gene: 2. Germline V gives CDR1 SGHTA, CDR2 FQGNSA. In DNA form, the CDR3 reads TGTGCCAGCAGCTACGGACAGGGCTATGGCTACACCTTC. Its protein is CASSYGQGYGYTF.

CDR3 DNA sequence: TGTGCCAGCTCTCAACAGTCATCTGCTTCCTACGAGCAGTACTTC. It specifies CASSQQSSASYEQYF. The V and J genes are TRBV18 and TRBJ2-7, with unresolved D. Trimming took off 6 bases at V and 1 base at J, with 16 bases between the two ends. Per the germline V gene, CDR1 is KGHSH and CDR2 is LQKENI. This CDR3 is built from 15 residues.

This chain connects TRBV14 to TRBJ1-4; 7 bases are shared with TRBD1. CDR1 SGHDN and CDR2 FVKESK come from the germline V gene. This CDR3 comprises 14 residues. Trimming removed 4 bases from V and 8 bases from J; junction bases left unmatched: 7. The CDR3 loop is CASSPEQGIEKLFF. CDR3 coding DNA: TGTGCCAGCAGCCCCGAACAGGGGATCGAAAAACTGTTTTTT.